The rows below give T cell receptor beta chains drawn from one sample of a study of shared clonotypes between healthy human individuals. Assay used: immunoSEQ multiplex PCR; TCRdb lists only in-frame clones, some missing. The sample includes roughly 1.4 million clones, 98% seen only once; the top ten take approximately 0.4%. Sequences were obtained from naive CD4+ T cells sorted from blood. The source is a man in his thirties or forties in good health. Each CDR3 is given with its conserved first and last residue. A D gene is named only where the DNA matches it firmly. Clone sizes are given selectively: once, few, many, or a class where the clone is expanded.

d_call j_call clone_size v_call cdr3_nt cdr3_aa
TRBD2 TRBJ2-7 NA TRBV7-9 TGTGCCAGCAGCGTACGACTAGCGGGAGGACAACACGAGCAGTACTTC CASSVRLAGGQHEQYF
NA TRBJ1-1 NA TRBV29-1 TGCAGCGCCTCCTTGTGGGATAACACTGAAGCTTTCTTT CSASLWDNTEAFF
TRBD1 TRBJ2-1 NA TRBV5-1 TGCGCCAGCAGCGAAGCCGGGACAGCATCCTACAATGAGCAGTTCTTC CASSEAGTASYNEQFF
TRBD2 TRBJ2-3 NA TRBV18 TGTGCCAGCTCACCACCCAAGACCGTGACTAGCGGCACAGATACGCAGTATTTT CASSPPKTVTSGTDTQYF
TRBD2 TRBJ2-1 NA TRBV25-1 TGTGCCAGCAGTCCCGGGACTAGCGCCATCCCATCCTACAATGAGCAGTTCTTC CASSPGTSAIPSYNEQFF
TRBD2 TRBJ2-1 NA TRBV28 TGTGCCAGCAGTACCCCCAGACTAGCGGGCCAGGGCAATGAGCAGTTCTTC CASSTPRLAGQGNEQFF
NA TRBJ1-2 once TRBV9 TGTGCCAGCAAGACGGGCTATGGCTACACCTTC CASKTGYGYTF
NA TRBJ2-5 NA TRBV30 TGTGCCTGGAATGGACAGAGCTATGAGACCCAGTACTTC CAWNGQSYETQYF
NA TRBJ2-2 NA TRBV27 TGTGCCAGCAGTTCGGACTTCCCCCCGCGGGAGCTGTTTTTT CASSSDFPPRELFF
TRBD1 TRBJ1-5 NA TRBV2 TGTGCCAGCAGTGAAAGGACAGGGTTGGGTCAGCCCCAGCATTTT CASSERTGLGQPQHF
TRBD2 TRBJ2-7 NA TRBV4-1 TGCGCCAGCAGCCTTAGCGGGAGTTCTTACGAGCAGTACTTC CASSLSGSSYEQYF
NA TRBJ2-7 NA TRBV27 TGTGCCAGCAGTTTCCACCCCCGGCTGGCTAACTACGAGCAGTACTTC CASSFHPRLANYEQYF
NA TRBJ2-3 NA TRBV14 TGTGCCAGCAGCCAAGATCTCAGGGCCGCAGATACGCAGTATTTT CASSQDLRAADTQYF
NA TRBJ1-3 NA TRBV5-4 TGTGCCAGCAGCCCTAGACAGAGCTCTGGAAACACCATATATTTT CASSPRQSSGNTIYF
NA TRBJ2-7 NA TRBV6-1 TGTGCCAGCAGTGTAAAGGACACCTCCTACGAGCAGTACTTC CASSVKDTSYEQYF
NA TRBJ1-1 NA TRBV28 TGTGCCAGCAGTTTAAACCCCGGGGGTGACACTGAAGCTTTCTTT CASSLNPGGDTEAFF
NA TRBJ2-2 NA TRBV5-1 TGCGCCAGCAGCTTGGTTGGGACATGGAACACCGGGGAGCTGTTTTTT CASSLVGTWNTGELFF
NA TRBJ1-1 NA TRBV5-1 TGCGCCAGCACAAGGACGTCAAAGAACACTGAAGCTTTCTTT CASTRTSKNTEAFF
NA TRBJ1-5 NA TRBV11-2 TGTGCCAGCACCTTGGGTTTGGATCAGCCCCAGCATTTT CASTLGLDQPQHF
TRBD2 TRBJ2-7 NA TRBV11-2 TGTGCCAGCAGGACTAGCGGGATTTACGAGCAGTACTTC CASRTSGIYEQYF
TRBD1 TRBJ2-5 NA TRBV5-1 TGCGCCAGCAGCTCGGACAGGGGTGGCGAGACCCAGTACTTC CASSSDRGGETQYF
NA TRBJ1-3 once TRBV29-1 TGCAGCGTTGAAGATGGGCCCTCTGCAGGGATCGGCTCTGGAAACACCATATATTTT CSVEDGPSAGIGSGNTIYF
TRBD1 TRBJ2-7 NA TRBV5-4 TGTGCCAGCAGCTTGGCTCCAGGGACAGCGTACGAGCAGTACTTC CASSLAPGTAYEQYF
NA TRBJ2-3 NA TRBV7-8 TGTGCCAGCAGCAGACGGGAGCGCACAGATACGCAGTATTTT CASSRRERTDTQYF
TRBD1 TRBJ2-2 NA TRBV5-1 TGCGCCAGCAGCTTACAGGGGGACACCGGGGAGCTGTTTTTT CASSLQGDTGELFF